The 18 T cell receptor beta chains below come from one sample, sequenced in a study of cytotoxic CD8 clonotypes in ibrutinib-treated CLL. The repertoire was sequenced with immunoSEQ multiplex PCR; TCRdb's copy has only in-frame clones and lacks some. The repertoire consists of some 84,000 clones, with around 84% occurring once and the leading ten covering about 5.8%. Material: PBMCs, obtained before ibrutinib treatment. The receptor source for this set is a human donor with chronic lymphocytic leukemia.

V gene TRBV7-9 combines with J gene TRBJ1-1; 9 nucleotides align to TRBD1. The CDR3 covers 16 residues. With 5 bases clipped from V and 3 bases from J, the junction kept 10 bases outside the gene matches. Germline-derived CDR1 and CDR2 are SEHNR and FQNEAQ (reference sequence). CDR3 sequence (DNA): TGTGCCAGCAGCGGACCGGGACAGGGAAGGGACACTGAAGCTTTCTTT. Protein: CASSGPGQGRDTEAFF.

The chain combines TRBV29-1 with TRBJ2-1, with D unclear. V was pared by 6 bases and J by 4 bases, with 16 bases between. Germline lookup yields CDR1 SQVTM and CDR2 ANQGSEA. This CDR3 has 14 amino acids. The CDR3 DNA reads as TGCAGCGTCGCCGAAATCACTCAATACAATGAGCAGTTCTTC. The encoded protein is CSVAEITQYNEQFF.

The chain carries TRBV5-1 and TRBJ1-1; D unclear. V lost 5 bases, J lost 1 base, and 12 bases lay in between. Germline-derived CDR1 and CDR2 are SGHRS and YFSETQ. The CDR3 runs to 14 residues. CDR3 in DNA: TGCGCCAGCAGATTAAGCAATGCGAACACTGAAGCTTTCTTT. It translates to CASRLSNANTEAFF. The complete variable domain, with remaining parts taken from reference TRBV5-1 and TRBJ1-1, reads KAGVTQTPRYLIKTRGQQVTLSCSPISGHRSVSWYQQTPGQGLQFLFEYFSETQRNKGNFPGRFSGRQFSNSRSEMNVSTLELGDSALYLCASRLSNANTEAFFGQGTRLTVV.

The genes are TRBV30 and TRBJ1-1, with D maybe TRBD1 (6 bases). V was shortened by 0 bases and J by 4 bases, with 12 bases between the two germline ends. The CDR3 sequence is 14 residues long. Looked up from germline, CDR1 is GTSNPN and CDR2 is SVGIG (reference sequence). The CDR3 protein is CAWSVGGSSTEAFF. CDR3 DNA sequence: TGTGCCTGGAGTGTAGGGGGGTCGAGCACTGAAGCTTTCTTT.

The chain links TRBV18 to TRBJ2-3; TRBD2 agrees at 11 bases. The CDR3 contains 15 residues. CDR1 and CDR2 from the germline V gene are KGHSH and LQKENI. V shed 5 bases, J shed 1 base, and the junction held 2 bases outside the gene matches. As DNA, the CDR3 is TGTGCCAGCTCAGCACTAGCGGGAGGCACAGATACGCAGTATTTT. As protein: CASSALAGGTDTQYF.

This chain connects TRBV4-3 to TRBJ2-7, with 11 bases that match TRBD1. The J segment lost 4 bases and the V segment lost 3 bases, leaving 5 bases of the junction unmatched. Germline V gene sequence: CDR1 LGHNA, CDR2 YSLEER. There are 15 residues in the CDR3. In DNA form, the CDR3 reads TGCGCCAGCAGCCAGGGGACAGGGGGAGTTTACGAGCAGTACTTC. Its translation: CASSQGTGGVYEQYF.

The chain uses TRBV7-3 and TRBJ2-2; D perhaps matches TRBD2 (5 bases). CDR3 size: 17 residues. The V end was cut by 3 bases, the J end by 1 base, with 15 bases between. The germline CDR1 and CDR2 sequences are SGHTA and FQGTGA. The CDR3 DNA is TGTGCCAGCAGCTTCCAAGCGGTCGGAGGGAACACCGGGGAGCTGTTTTTT. Its protein is CASSFQAVGGNTGELFF.

The gene calls are TRBV28 and TRBJ2-3; 8 bases are shared with TRBD1. The V gene end was trimmed by 1 base and the J gene end by 4 bases; junction bases not matched to a gene: 13. The CDR3 is 18 residues long. Germline V gives CDR1 MDHEN, CDR2 SYDVKM. The CDR3 DNA reads TGTGCCAGCAGTTTATATATACTTGGACAGGGCAAATCAGATACGCAGTATTTT. It encodes CASSLYILGQGKSDTQYF.

In this sample, this clone turned up once. This chain links TRBV29-1 with TRBJ1-1; 8 bases are shared with TRBD1. Germline V gene sequence: CDR1 SQVTM, CDR2 ANQGSEA. CDR3 size: 15 residues. V trimming: 6 bases; J trimming: 5 bases; junction bases outside the gene matches: 14. The CDR3 loop reads CSVLPVDRGTTEAFF. For the CDR3, the DNA is TGCAGCGTCCTTCCAGTCGACAGGGGCACGACTGAAGCTTTCTTT.

The chain is built from TRBV9 and TRBJ1-4, with 7 nucleotides matching TRBD1. CDR1 and CDR2 (germline): SGDLS, YYNGEE. V trimming: 3 bases; J trimming: 6 bases; junction bases outside the gene matches: 8. CDR3 length: 15 residues. For the CDR3, the DNA is TGTGCCAGCAGCGACGAGGGCAGGGGGGATGAAAAACTGTTTTTT. This gives the protein CASSDEGRGDEKLFF. Together with reference TRBV9 and TRBJ1-4, the CDR3 gives the full variable domain: DSGVTQTPKHLITATGQRVTLRCSPRSGDLSVYWYQQSLDQGLQFLIQYYNGEERAKGNILERFSAQQFPDLHSELNLSSLELGDSALYFCASSDEGRGDEKLFFGSGTQLSVL.

V is TRBV13 and J is TRBJ2-5; 13 bases map to TRBD2. CDR1 and CDR2 (germline): PRHDT, FYEKMQ (reference sequence). The CDR3 sequence is 20 residues long. V trimming: 3 bases; J trimming: 1 base; junction bases outside the gene matches: 14. CDR3 coding DNA: TGTGCCAGCAGCTTCAGCGGGTGGGCGGGACTAGCGGGAATCCAAGAGACCCAGTACTTC. This encodes CASSFSGWAGLAGIQETQYF.

The CDR3 here is CASSTTSVQETQYF. CDR3 DNA sequence: TGTGCCAGTAGCACGACTAGCGTACAAGAGACCCAGTACTTC. This chain connects TRBV19 to TRBJ2-5; TRBD2 matches at 8 bases. This CDR3 spans 14 amino acids. The germline CDR1 and CDR2 sequences are LNHDA and SQIVND (reference sequence). Trimming at V came to 6 bases and at J to 2 bases, leaving 5 bases not matched to a gene.

The chain has TRBV7-2 and TRBJ1-3, with TRBD1 identical over 9 bases. The CDR3 extends over 17 amino acids. V trimming: 5 bases; J trimming: 2 bases; junction bases outside the gene matches: 10. Germline assignment: CDR1 SGHTA and CDR2 FQGNSA. CDR3 protein: CASSPSGTGIPGNTIYF. The CDR3 coding sequence is TGTGCCAGCAGCCCCTCGGGGACAGGGATTCCTGGAAACACCATATATTTT.

Written as DNA, the CDR3 is TGTGCCAGCAGCTTAGCGGTGGGGCTAGCGGGAATGGTGCAGTACTTC. Its translation is CASSLAVGLAGMVQYF. V is TRBV7-2 and J is TRBJ2-7; 9 nucleotides line up with TRBD2. V shed 0 bases, J shed 9 bases, and the junction held 12 bases outside the gene matches. The length of the CDR3 is 16 residues. Germline CDR1 reads SGHTA; CDR2 reads FQGNSA.

V and J are TRBV11-3 and TRBJ2-7; TRBD2 agrees at 10 bases. CDR1 is SGHNT, CDR2 YENEEA, per germline. The length of the CDR3 is 18 residues. V was clipped by 5 bases and J by 5 bases; unmatched bases: 18. CDR3: CASSTSGLARLGGHEQYF. DNA for the CDR3: TGTGCCAGCAGCACCTCGGGACTAGCGCGACTTGGGGGCCACGAGCAGTACTTC.

This chain joins TRBV2 and TRBJ2-5, with TRBD2 identical over 12 bases. Germline V CDR1 and CDR2: SNHLY, FYNNEI. V lost 2 bases to trimming and J lost 0 bases; unmatched junction nucleotides: 1. CDR3 length: 16 residues. CDR3 sequence reads: CASSELAGGNQETQYF. In DNA, the CDR3 is TGTGCCAGCAGTGAACTAGCGGGAGGGAACCAAGAGACCCAGTACTTC.

The rearrangement uses TRBV7-2 and TRBJ2-1, with 13 bases fitting TRBD2. This CDR3 is built from 15 residues. The ends lost 5 bases at V and 3 bases at J; junction bases unmatched: 1. In germline, CDR1 is SGHTA, CDR2 FQGNSA. CDR3 coding DNA: TGTGCCAGCAGCGGGACTAGCGGGAACTACAATGAGCAGTTCTTC. Its protein product is CASSGTSGNYNEQFF.

For the CDR3, the DNA is TGTGCCTCCCCCGGGCTGAGCTCTGGGGCCAACGTCCTGACTTTC. This codes for CASPGLSSGANVLTF. The J gene is TRBJ2-6, the V gene TRBV6-1, with no clear D. CDR3 length: 15 residues. Trimming left V 11 bases short and J 0 bases short, with 14 bases between. Germline values: CDR1 MNHNS, CDR2 SASEGT.